This T cell receptor (beta chain) comes out of a study of blood T cells in healthy people across ages. Overall study results and limits: Age brought a roughly linear fall in TCR beta diversity measured per million T cells.

A second about 7 to 11 cycle PCR used barcoded and J-beta primers. TCRdb analysed the 5' RACE reads with MiXCR anew, one entry per CDR3 protein. Of about 640,000 distinct CDR3 sequences detected, about 53% appear once; the ten largest clones hold around 37%. CDR3 length: 15 amino acids. V was pared by 4 bases and J by 0 bases, with 5 bases of the junction left unmatched. CDR1 and CDR2 from the germline V gene are SGHRS and YFSETQ. This clonotype showed up just a few times. The antigen is unknown. The J gene is TRBJ2-5, the V gene TRBV5-1; 8 bases match TRBD2. This TCR came from a man aged 55 to 70 in good health. The sequenced material came from blood. CDR3 sequence reads: CASSRAGENQETQYF. CDR3 in DNA: TGCGCCAGCAGCCGAGCGGGGGAGAACCAAGAGACCCAGTACTTC.